Reported below is one T cell receptor beta chain. Its antigen is not identified. The data stem from a study of T cells after yellow fever vaccination. The wider study: When fractions had low cell numbers, they were prepared with SMART-Seq v4 Ultra Low Input. Study-level findings and limits: Only a small proportion of the clonotypes turned up in both the CD4 and the CD8 compartments, likely arising from convergent recombination.

From the 5' RACE reads, TCRdb called clonotypes with MiXCR, one entry per CDR3 protein. The sample consists of some 300,000 distinct CDR3 sequences, roughly 3.5% of them appearing once. The TCR was taken from a man between 18 and 35 years old who received the YFV17D yellow fever vaccine. The sample consisted of PBMCs, taken on the day of the yellow fever booster vaccination.

The CDR3 sequence: CASSHAGSGANVLTF. The CDR3 DNA is TGCGCCAGCAGCCATGCGGGCTCTGGGGCCAACGTCCTGACTTTC. The chain links TRBV4-3 to TRBJ2-6; possible D gene TRBD2, 5 bases. This CDR3 is built from 15 residues. From germline, CDR1 is LGHNA and CDR2 YSLEER. The V and J ends lost 3 bases and 0 bases respectively, with 6 bases between them.